Following are 26 T cell receptor beta chains from one sample sequenced in a study of blood T cell repertoires in COVID-19. Data came from immunoSEQ multiplex PCR; TCRdb stores just in-frame clones and leaves some out. This table holds roughly 250,000 clones, about four fifths found once. Sequenced sample: peripheral blood. The receptors were gathered from a man in his fifties with acute or convalescent COVID-19.

This clone was observed a single time. The rearrangement joins TRBV7-9 to TRBJ1-1; D not certain. The CDR3 sequence is 13 residues long. Germline values: CDR1 SEHNR, CDR2 FQNEAQ (reference sequence). V was cut by 1 base and J by 2 bases, with 5 bases left in between. Written as DNA, the CDR3 is TGTGCCAGCAGCTTAGAAGCTAACACTGAAGCTTTCTTT. This gives the protein CASSLEANTEAFF.

The genes are TRBV7-8 and TRBJ1-6; no definite D call. Germline loops: CDR1 SGHVS, CDR2 FQNEAQ. This CDR3 region has 13 residues. V was cut by 6 bases and J by 8 bases, with 11 bases left in between. The CDR3 DNA reads as TGTGCCAGCAGTCGTACCGGAGATTCACCCCTCCACTTT. Residues: CASSRTGDSPLHF.

J is TRBJ2-2 and V is TRBV28; no definite D call. Trimming stripped 3 bases from V and 0 bases from J, with 2 bases between. The CDR3 is 13 residues long. Germline CDR1 reads MDHEN; CDR2 reads SYDVKM. The DNA for the CDR3 is TGTGCCAGCAGTTTCTCGAACACCGGGGAGCTGTTTTTT. It is translated as CASSFSNTGELFF.

Notes on this clone: Other nucleotide sequences from this sample produce the same CDR3. The rearrangement joins TRBV6-5 to TRBJ1-2; 7 nucleotides agree with TRBD1. CDR3 length: 14 amino acids. CDR1 MNHEY and CDR2 SVGAGI come from the germline V gene. J was trimmed by 2 bases and V by 4 bases; bases with no gene match: 4. The DNA of the CDR3 is TGTGCCAGCAGTTCTCAACAGGGGAACTATGGCTACACCTTC. Its translation: CASSSQQGNYGYTF.

The chain carries TRBV4-1 and TRBJ1-2; tentatively, D is TRBD1 (6 bases). The CDR3 loop spans 13 amino acids. V was clipped by 5 bases and J by 4 bases, with 11 bases between them. Germline V gene sequence: CDR1 MGHRA, CDR2 YSYEKL. The CDR3 DNA follows: TGCGCCAGCAGCTCCCAGACAGGCTATGGCTACACCTTC. It translates to CASSSQTGYGYTF.

In its sample, this clone was seen a few times. The V call is TRBV18, the J call TRBJ1-6, with 7 bases lining up with TRBD1. V was pared by 2 bases and J by 7 bases, with 8 bases of the junction left unmatched. Germline V gene data show CDR1 as KGHSH and CDR2 as LQKENI. The CDR3 has 16 residues. This chain's CDR3 is CASSPGIKGGNSPLHF. The DNA of the CDR3 is TGTGCCAGCTCACCAGGGATCAAAGGGGGCAATTCACCCCTCCACTTT.

This rearrangement joins TRBV19 to TRBJ1-2; D may be TRBD1 (5 bases). Germline V gives CDR1 LNHDA, CDR2 SQIVND (reference sequence). The CDR3 runs 14 residues. The ends were cut back, 7 bases at V and 2 bases at J, with 14 bases in the middle. CDR3 nucleotides: TGTGCCAGTACCTCGAGCGGGGGGAACTATGGCTACACCTTC. Residues: CASTSSGGNYGYTF.

The genes are TRBV5-1 and TRBJ1-2; 8 bases map to TRBD1. Germline lookup yields CDR1 SGHRS and CDR2 YFSETQ. The CDR3 runs to 14 residues. Unmatched junction bases numbered 6, after V lost 5 bases and J lost 3 bases. Here the CDR3 reads CASRRTGLDYGYTF. The CDR3 DNA follows: TGCGCCAGCAGGCGGACAGGGCTAGACTATGGCTACACCTTC.

This clone has at least ten counts. At the DNA level, this CDR3 is encoded by other sequences in the same sample as well. This rearrangement joins TRBV2 to TRBJ2-1, with 8 bases matching TRBD1. Germline CDR1 and CDR2: SNHLY and FYNNEI. The CDR3 consists of 15 residues. V lost 7 bases, J lost 3 bases, and 8 bases stayed unmatched. This chain's CDR3 is CASNHPGTGYNEQFF. Here the CDR3 DNA reads TGTGCCAGCAACCATCCCGGGACAGGCTACAATGAGCAGTTCTTC.

The chain carries TRBV5-4 and TRBJ2-1, with a tentative D call TRBD1 (5 bases). The V and J ends lost 0 bases and 10 bases respectively, with 11 bases between them. Germline V gene lookup returns CDR1 SGHNT and CDR2 YYREEE (reference sequence). The CDR3 totals 13 residues. The DNA of the CDR3 is TGTGCCAGCAGCTTGGAGGGGCCGGCGGAGCAGTTCTTC. Residues: CASSLEGPAEQFF.

The V call is TRBV30, the J call TRBJ1-1; the match to TRBD1 covers 10 bases. Germline V lookup: CDR1 GTSNPN, CDR2 SVGIG (reference sequence). The CDR3 has 14 amino acids. After removal of 3 bases from V and 3 bases from J, the junction contained 4 bases not matched to a gene. The CDR3 sequence is CAWSLGQGDTEAFF. CDR3 sequence (DNA): TGTGCCTGGAGCCTAGGACAGGGGGACACTGAAGCTTTCTTT.

This clone appeared a few times. The CDR3 protein is CASSIQRAEPQHF. The CDR3 nucleotides read TGTGCCAGTAGTATCCAGAGAGCGGAGCCCCAGCATTTT. The chain joins TRBV19 to TRBJ1-5; no definite D call. This CDR3 is 13 amino acids long. The V and J ends lost 3 bases and 8 bases respectively, with 11 bases between them. Germline assignment: CDR1 LNHDA and CDR2 SQIVND (reference sequence).

The chain couples TRBV5-1 to TRBJ1-5; D is perhaps TRBD1 (6 bases). Trimming pared 3 bases from V and 10 bases from J, leaving 17 bases between. This CDR3 comprises 14 residues. Germline CDR1 SGHRS, CDR2 YFSETQ. The CDR3 protein is CASSSGQPRSPQHF. CDR3 sequence (DNA): TGCGCCAGCAGCTCCGGACAGCCCCGGTCACCCCAGCATTTT.

The chain links TRBV7-2 to TRBJ2-7; D gene ambiguous. CDR3 length equals 13 residues. Trimming left V 2 bases short and J 4 bases short, with 9 bases between. Germline assignment: CDR1 SGHTA and CDR2 FQGNSA. In nucleotides, the CDR3 is TGTGCCAGCAGCTTAAACAGCAAGTACGAGCAGTACTTC. Amino acid sequence: CASSLNSKYEQYF.

This clone was observed once. This sequence joins TRBV27 and TRBJ2-7; D remains ambiguous. Trimming took off 3 bases at V and 7 bases at J, with 16 bases between the two ends. CDR3 length: 14 residues. In germline, CDR1 is MNHEY, CDR2 SMNVEV (reference sequence). The chain's CDR3 is CASSFGKRTLEQYF. The CDR3 coding sequence is TGTGCCAGCAGTTTTGGCAAACGTACGTTGGAGCAGTACTTC.

The rearrangement joins TRBV4-1 to TRBJ2-3; possibly TRBD1 for D (7 bases). Germline V gene data show CDR1 as MGHRA and CDR2 as YSYEKL. This CDR3 has 16 amino acids. Trimming pared 5 bases from V and 2 bases from J, leaving 17 bases between. Here the CDR3 DNA reads TGCGCCAGCAGCAAGGGGGCTAGCGCCCACACAGATACGCAGTATTTT. Translation: CASSKGASAHTDTQYF.

V gene TRBV6-6 combines with J gene TRBJ1-2; no firm D call. V lost 4 bases, J lost 8 bases, and 17 bases lay in between. Per germline, CDR1 MNHNY and CDR2 SVGAGI (reference sequence). This CDR3 comprises 14 residues. The CDR3 sequence is CASSSGPAREGYTF. Here the CDR3 DNA reads TGTGCCAGCAGTTCAGGCCCCGCGAGGGAGGGCTACACCTTC.

The CDR3 is CSVFARDRAALYGYTF. The CDR3, as DNA: TGCAGCGTTTTTGCCCGGGACAGGGCCGCACTCTATGGCTACACCTTC. This chain links TRBV29-1 with TRBJ1-2; 9 bases match TRBD1. From germline, CDR1 is SQVTM and CDR2 ANQGSEA. Trimming at V came to 5 bases and at J to 4 bases, leaving 14 bases not matched to a gene. The CDR3 extends over 16 amino acids. The full variable domain, completed using reference TRBV29-1 and TRBJ1-2, is SAVISQKPSRDICQRGTSLTIQCQVDSQVTMMFWYRQQPGQSLTLIATANQGSEATYESGFVIDKFPISRPNLTFSTLTVSNMSPEDSSIYLCSVFARDRAALYGYTFGSGTRLTVV.

This clone was detected only once. The CDR3 reads CASSYSSSYQPQHF. CDR3 bases: TGTGCCAGCAGTTACTCGTCCAGTTATCAGCCCCAGCATTTT. The chain uses TRBV6-5 and TRBJ1-5, with D unresolved. CDR1 and CDR2 (germline): MNHEY, SVGAGI. V dropped 0 bases and J dropped 5 bases, with 8 bases sitting between them. The CDR3 consists of 14 residues.

This chain joins TRBV30 and TRBJ1-3; D is uncertain. CDR1 is GTSNPN and CDR2 is SVGIG in the germline V gene (reference sequence). CDR3 length: 15 amino acids. V lost 4 bases, J lost 0 bases, and 13 bases lay in between. The CDR3 is CAWTWAAASGNTIYF. For the CDR3, the DNA is TGTGCCTGGACCTGGGCAGCTGCCTCTGGAAACACCATATATTTT.

The chain couples TRBV5-1 to TRBJ1-1; possibly TRBD1 for D (6 bases). This CDR3 spans 16 amino acids. V gave up 4 bases and J gave up 6 bases, with 22 bases separating them. Germline assignment: CDR1 SGHRS and CDR2 YFSETQ. The CDR3 reads CASSLGQSGWVAEAFF. In DNA, the CDR3 is TGCGCCAGCAGCCTTGGACAGTCAGGTTGGGTGGCTGAAGCTTTCTTT.

The chain has TRBV18 and TRBJ1-4; perhaps TRBD1 as D (6 bases). CDR3 length: 15 residues. The V gene lost 3 bases and the J gene lost 3 bases, with 11 bases spanning the gap. CDR1 and CDR2 (germline): KGHSH, LQKENI. Here the CDR3 reads CASSPPGQPNEKLFF. CDR3 DNA: TGTGCCAGCTCACCCCCCGGACAGCCTAATGAAAAACTGTTTTTT.

The chain uses TRBV15 and TRBJ2-7, with D perhaps TRBD2 (5 bases). CDR3 size: 13 residues. The V gene lost 1 base and the J gene lost 5 bases, with 9 bases spanning the gap. The germline gives CDR1 LNHNV, CDR2 YYDKDF (reference sequence). The CDR3 DNA is TGTGCCACCAGCAGAGCGAGGGAACACGAGCAGTACTTC. Protein sequence: CATSRAREHEQYF.

The rearrangement uses TRBV21-1 and TRBJ2-3; the table's D call, TRBD2, was not checked against the DNA. TRBV21-1 is recorded as a pseudogene. This CDR3 comprises 19 residues. The CDR3 DNA sequence: TGTGCCAGCAGCAAAGCAGGCGCGGGGGTGCCGCCTGGCACAGATACGCAGTATTTT. Translating it yields CASSKAGAGVPPGTDTQYF.

This clone was detected ten times or more. The chain joins TRBV6-5 to TRBJ1-2; a weak D match, TRBD1 (5 bases). Germline values: CDR1 MNHEY, CDR2 SVGAGI. V lost 0 bases and J 5 bases, leaving 13 bases between the germline ends. The CDR3 runs 15 residues. CDR3 amino acids: CASSYSPQEGYGYTF. The CDR3 nucleotides read TGTGCCAGCAGTTACTCCCCACAGGAGGGGTATGGCTACACCTTC.

This chain connects TRBV5-1 to TRBJ1-1; the D is unclear. Germline V gene sequence: CDR1 SGHRS, CDR2 YFSETQ. V was cut by 4 bases and J by 2 bases, with 12 bases left in between. This CDR3 spans 14 amino acids. This CDR3 is CASSTAGSNTEAFF. CDR3 coding DNA: TGCGCCAGCAGCACCGCGGGGTCTAACACTGAAGCTTTCTTT.